Listed below are T cell receptor beta chains from one sample, sequenced in a study of blood T cells in healthy people across ages. Each CDR3 protein is one row after TCRdb ran MiXCR on the 5' RACE reads. The sample lists over 500,000 distinct CDR3 sequences, roughly half occurring once. The specimen was blood. Receptors originate from a woman of 80 years or more in good health. CDR3s include the opening cysteine and the closing phenylalanine or tryptophan. A D gene is named only where the DNA matches it firmly. Only part of the rows carry a size: once, few, many, or a class if the clone is expanded.

D gene,J gene,V gene,clone size,CDR3 DNA,CDR3 protein
NA,TRBJ2-5,TRBV6-6,NA,TGTGCCAGCAGTTTGCGATCGGAGACCCAGTACTTC,CASSLRSETQYF
NA,TRBJ2-4,TRBV12-3/TRBV12-4,many,TGTGCCAGCAGCGCTCGACAGATCCGCAAAAACATTCAGTACTTC,CASSARQIRKNIQYF
NA,TRBJ1-5,TRBV13,NA,TGTGCCAGCAGCTTGGGAGGGGTTAATCAGCTCCAGCATTTT,CASSLGGVNQLQHF
NA,TRBJ2-5,TRBV5-1,NA,TGCGCCAGCAGCGACGAGGCCGGGGATAAAGAGACCCAGTACTTC,CASSDEAGDKETQYF
NA,TRBJ1-4,TRBV20-1,many,TGCAGTGTAGAAGGGATACGGGAAAAACTGTTTTTT,CSVEGIREKLFF
NA,TRBJ1-1,TRBV29-1,once,TGCAGCGTCGCCTCCGACACCGCGCGTCCGGCTTTCTTT,CSVASDTARPAFF
TRBD1,TRBJ2-3,TRBV27,once,TGTGCCAGCAGTCCGGGGACAGTACGCGGCACAGATACGCAGTATTTT,CASSPGTVRGTDTQYF
NA,TRBJ2-3,TRBV20-1,many,TGCAGTGCTAGAGGGGCAGACTCTAGCACAGATACGCAGTATTTT,CSARGADSSTDTQYF
NA,TRBJ2-7,TRBV15,NA,TGTGCCACCAGCAGAGATGACAACTCCTACGAGCAGTACTTC,CATSRDDNSYEQYF
NA,TRBJ2-1,TRBV18,NA,TGTGCCAGCTCACCAGGATGGCAGAGCCAAGAGACCCAGTTCTTC,CASSPGWQSQETQFF
TRBD2,TRBJ2-7,TRBV5-1,once,TGCGCCAGCAGCTCACCGAGGGGAGGGGAGCAGTACTTC,CASSSPRGGEQYF
NA,TRBJ2-2,TRBV4-2,NA,TGTGCCAGCAGCCAAGTAGGGTTAAGGGATACCGGGGAGCTGTTTTTT,CASSQVGLRDTGELFF
TRBD1,TRBJ2-3,TRBV24-1,NA,TGTGCCACCAGTGAGTCGCCGGGACAGGGGGCGCAACCCCCAGGTACGCGGTATTTT,CATSESPGQGAQPPGTRYF
NA,TRBJ1-1,TRBV3-1,few,TGTGCCAGCAGCCAAGGACGGGGCCCTGAAGCTTTCTTT,CASSQGRGPEAFF
TRBD1,TRBJ1-2,TRBV12-3/TRBV12-4,once,TGTGCCAGCTCGAACAGGGGATATAGCTCGATTGGCTACACCTTC,CASSNRGYSSIGYTF
TRBD1,TRBJ2-3,TRBV4-2,many,TGTGCCAGCAGCCGAGATTGGATCTTGGACAGGGGTAAGGCAGATACGCAGTATTTT,CASSRDWILDRGKADTQYF
NA,TRBJ2-7,TRBV3-1,NA,TGTGCCAGCAGCCCTCCTGGGACGGACCTGGACGTTCAGTACTTC,CASSPPGTDLDVQYF
NA,TRBJ2-7,TRBV2,once,TGTGCCAGCAGTGCGGACAGCTTCTACGAGCAGTACTTC,CASSADSFYEQYF
TRBD1,TRBJ1-5,TRBV15,many,TGTGCCACCAGCAGCTACAGGGGGCCTCAGCCCCAGCATTTT,CATSSYRGPQPQHF
NA,TRBJ2-5,TRBV5-8,NA,TGTGCCAGCAGCTTGTTGGGGATTCAAGAGACCCAGTACTTC,CASSLLGIQETQYF
NA,TRBJ2-5,TRBV12-3/TRBV12-4,NA,TGTGCCAGCAGTTCCCCTGGAGCGTTCCAAGAGACCCAGTACTTC,CASSSPGAFQETQYF
NA,TRBJ2-2,TRBV9,many,TGTGCCAGCAGCGTATCGTTGGACACCGGGGAGCTGTTTTTT,CASSVSLDTGELFF
NA,TRBJ2-3,TRBV7-2,many,TGTGCCAGCAGCTCCTCCCTCTGGATGGGGGATACGCAGTATTTT,CASSSSLWMGDTQYF
TRBD2,TRBJ2-1,TRBV20-1,NA,TGCAGTGCTAGAAAAGGCGGGGGGTCCACAACCGAGCAGTTCTTC,CSARKGGGSTTEQFF
TRBD1,TRBJ2-5,TRBV29-1,NA,TGCAGCGCGGTACAGGGGCCGAGAGGAGAGGCCCAGTACTTC,CSAVQGPRGEAQYF
TRBD2,TRBJ2-5,TRBV4-2,NA,TGTGCCAGCAGCCAAGGCCCCTTGCTAGCGGGGGGGAAACAAGAGACCCAGTACTTC,CASSQGPLLAGGKQETQYF
TRBD1,TRBJ2-3,TRBV7-9,NA,TGTGCCAGCAGCTTAGGACAGGGGCGGTTGACAGATACGCAGTATTTT,CASSLGQGRLTDTQYF
TRBD1,TRBJ1-4,TRBV11-3,NA,TGTGCCAGCAGCTTTGATCAGGAGGACAGGGCACCAACTAATGAAAAACTGTTTTTT,CASSFDQEDRAPTNEKLFF
TRBD2,TRBJ2-1,TRBV29-1,NA,TGCAGCGTTACGGGGACTAACCCCATACGTGCTTACAATGAGCAGTTCTTC,CSVTGTNPIRAYNEQFF
NA,TRBJ2-5,TRBV28,NA,TGTGCCAGCAGTTTAGTGGAGGAGGCTAGGAGCAATGAGCAGTACTTC,CASSLVEEARSNEQYF
NA,TRBJ2-1,TRBV12-3/TRBV12-4,many,TGTGCCAGCAGCCAGGGGGCGGGGGGCCCCTTTTGGTACAATGAGCAGTTCTTC,CASSQGAGGPFWYNEQFF
NA,TRBJ2-2,TRBV7-3,NA,TGTGCCAGCAGCTTAGGGCTAGGGGGCACCGGGGAGCTGTTTTTT,CASSLGLGGTGELFF
NA,TRBJ1-1,TRBV2,NA,TGTGCCATCAACTCCGGGGGGAACCCGAACACTGAAGCTTTCTTT,CAINSGGNPNTEAFF
TRBD1,TRBJ2-2,TRBV24-1,NA,TGTGCCACCAGTGATTTGGGGACAGGGGCGAACACCGGGGAGCTGTTTTTT,CATSDLGTGANTGELFF
NA,TRBJ2-1,TRBV28,many,TGTGCCAGCAGTCCCGGGACCCACCTGGTCAATGAGCAGTTCTTC,CASSPGTHLVNEQFF
NA,TRBJ2-5,TRBV3-1,NA,TGTGCCAGCAGCCAAGATGGGAAGACCCAGTACTTC,CASSQDGKTQYF
TRBD2,TRBJ2-2,TRBV10-3,NA,TGTGCCATCAGTGGATCCGGGACTAGCGTGACCGGGGAGCTGTTTTTT,CAISGSGTSVTGELFF
TRBD1,TRBJ2-2,TRBV5-1,NA,TGCGCCAGCAGCTTCCGGGACAGGGGGCCTTCCGGGGAGCTGTTTTTT,CASSFRDRGPSGELFF
TRBD2,TRBJ2-1,TRBV12-3/TRBV12-4,many,TGTGCCAGCAGCCCACAGACTAGCTTCGGTGAGCAGTTCTTC,CASSPQTSFGEQFF
NA,TRBJ2-1,TRBV12-3/TRBV12-4,NA,TGTGCCAGCAAGAAGGAGCCCGGGACGCAAGAAAATGAGCAGTTCTTC,CASKKEPGTQENEQFF
TRBD2,TRBJ2-1,TRBV5-1,NA,TGCGCCAGCAGCTTGGGTAGCGGGGCTTCGGATGAGCAGTTCTTC,CASSLGSGASDEQFF
NA,TRBJ2-1,TRBV24-1,NA,TGTGCCACCAGTGACCCCCTAACCGGGACACGGAGTGAGCAGTTCTTC,CATSDPLTGTRSEQFF
NA,TRBJ2-1,TRBV10-3,once,TGTGCCATCAGTGCAGGGAGCTCCTACAATGAGCAGTTCTTC,CAISAGSSYNEQFF
NA,TRBJ2-1,TRBV6-2/TRBV6-3,NA,TGTGCCAGCAGCCCCCGACAATACAATGGGCAGTTCTTC,CASSPRQYNGQFF